This record looks at one T cell receptor beta chain sequence and its context. Produced via immunoSEQ multiplex PCR; TCRdb's table is partial and in-frame only. This table has around 62,000 clones, approximately 94% appearing once. V was clipped by 3 bases and J by 6 bases, with 12 bases between them. CDR1 is KGHSH and CDR2 is LQKENI in the germline V gene. The CDR3 has 15 residues. This specimen comes from a study of preoperative IRX-2 immunotherapy in early breast cancer. Specified treatment: preoperative locoregional IRX-2 cytokine immunotherapy. This TCR derives from a human donor with breast cancer. The chain has TRBV18 and TRBJ1-6; D unresolved. The sample was acquired from a patient treated with IRX-2 immunotherapy. CDR3 sequence reads: CASSPSGVINSPLHF. CDR3 DNA: TGTGCCAGCTCACCCTCCGGGGTTATTAATTCACCCCTCCACTTT.